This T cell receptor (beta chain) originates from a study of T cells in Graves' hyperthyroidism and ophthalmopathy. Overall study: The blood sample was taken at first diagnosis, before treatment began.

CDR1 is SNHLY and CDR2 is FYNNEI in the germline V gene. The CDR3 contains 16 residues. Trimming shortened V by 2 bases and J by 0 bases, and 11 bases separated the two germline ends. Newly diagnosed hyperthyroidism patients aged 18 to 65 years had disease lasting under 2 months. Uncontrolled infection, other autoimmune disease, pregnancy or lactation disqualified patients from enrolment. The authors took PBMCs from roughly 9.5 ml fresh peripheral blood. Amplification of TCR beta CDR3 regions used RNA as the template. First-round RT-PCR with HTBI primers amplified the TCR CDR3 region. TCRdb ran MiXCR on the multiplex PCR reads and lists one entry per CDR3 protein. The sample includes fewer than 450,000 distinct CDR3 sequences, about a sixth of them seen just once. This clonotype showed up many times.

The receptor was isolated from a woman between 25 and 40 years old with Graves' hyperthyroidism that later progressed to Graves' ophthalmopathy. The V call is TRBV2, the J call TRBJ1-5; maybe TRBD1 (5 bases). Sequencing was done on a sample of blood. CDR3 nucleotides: TGTGCCAGCAGTGAAATGGGACCGTATAGCAATCAGCCCCAGCATTTT. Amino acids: CASSEMGPYSNQPQHF.